This T cell receptor (beta chain) was captured in a study of regulatory T cells in long-lasting Graves disease. The CDR3 is made up of 12 amino acids. V lost 6 bases to trimming and J lost 8 bases, with 11 bases between them. Germline V gene sequence: CDR1 SEHNR, CDR2 FQNEAQ (reference sequence). As for time point: newly diagnosed GD, antithyroid drugs for less than 3 months. Following extraction of RNA from PBMCs, that RNA was used to make the TCR library. Graves' disease diagnosis relied on American Thyroid Association guidelines. Findings of the study overall: It was in persistent disease that TRBV28, TRBJ1-2 and TRBJ2-5 were favored.

This clonotype occurred many times. What it binds is unknown. CDR3-region Arm-PCR and iRepertoire HTBI primers produced the TCR beta libraries. One entry per CDR3 protein, called by TCRdb with MiXCR from the multiplex PCR reads. In the table there are a few hundred thousand distinct CDR3 sequences, about an eighth of which are singletons. The data also belong to a second study, concerning T cells in Graves' hyperthyroidism and ophthalmopathy. That investigation notes: The TCR CDR3 was amplified in a first-round RT-PCR using the HTBI primer set.

The material was peripheral blood mononuclear cells (PBMCs), obtained at new diagnosis, from a patient treated with antithyroid drugs. This sequence was found in a woman between 18 and 29 years old with Graves disease. The V gene is TRBV7-9, the J gene TRBJ2-1; D is perhaps TRBD1 or TRBD2 (7 bases each). The DNA of the CDR3 is TGTGCCAGCAGACCAGGGGGGGATGAGCAGTTCTTC. Its translation: CASRPGGDEQFF.